This T cell receptor beta chain was sequenced for a study of regulatory and conventional T cells in RAG deficiency. Notes on the study in general: Omenn patients showed >75% Treg-Tconv overlap and shorter CDR3 lengths.

Blood CD4+ CD25-low CD127-high conventional T cells supplied the genomic DNA template. Measured with immunoSEQ multiplex PCR; TCRdb has only the in-frame clones, and not every one. Among approximately 35,000 clones, about 76% were seen once, and the ten largest hold just under 3.5%. The germline V gene has CDR1 MDHEN and CDR2 SYDVKM. Trimming stripped 6 bases from V and 6 bases from J, with 21 bases between. The CDR3 contains 15 residues. Regarding this clone: What it binds is unknown.

The sample also formed part of further work on regulatory T cells. That study adds: The primer mix had 52 TRBV and 13 TRBJ primers. Regulatory T cells showed the strongest V-J pair restriction and V/J gene skewing among patient repertoires.

The source material was CD4+ effector T cells sorted from blood. The chain is built from TRBV28 and TRBJ2-7; D is perhaps TRBD1 (7 bases). This TCR came from a human donor in good health. CDR3 in DNA: TGTGCCAGCAGGGAGGGAGACAGGGCGTCCCTCGAGCAGTACTTC. The encoded protein is CASREGDRASLEQYF.